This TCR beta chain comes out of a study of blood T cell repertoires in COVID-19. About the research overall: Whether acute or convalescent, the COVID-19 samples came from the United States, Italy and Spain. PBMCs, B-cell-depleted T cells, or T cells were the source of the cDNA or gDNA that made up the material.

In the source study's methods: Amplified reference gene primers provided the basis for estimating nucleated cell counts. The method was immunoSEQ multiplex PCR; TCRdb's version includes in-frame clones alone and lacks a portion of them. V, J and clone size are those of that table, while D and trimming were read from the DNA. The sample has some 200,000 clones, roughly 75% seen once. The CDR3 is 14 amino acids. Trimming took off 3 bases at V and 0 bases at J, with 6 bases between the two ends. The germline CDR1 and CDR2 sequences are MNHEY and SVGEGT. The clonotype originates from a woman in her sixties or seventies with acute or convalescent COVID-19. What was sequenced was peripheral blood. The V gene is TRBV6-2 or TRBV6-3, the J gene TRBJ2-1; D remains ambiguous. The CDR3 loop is CASSYLGSYNEQFF. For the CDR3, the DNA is TGTGCCAGCAGTTATCTAGGCTCCTACAATGAGCAGTTCTTC.